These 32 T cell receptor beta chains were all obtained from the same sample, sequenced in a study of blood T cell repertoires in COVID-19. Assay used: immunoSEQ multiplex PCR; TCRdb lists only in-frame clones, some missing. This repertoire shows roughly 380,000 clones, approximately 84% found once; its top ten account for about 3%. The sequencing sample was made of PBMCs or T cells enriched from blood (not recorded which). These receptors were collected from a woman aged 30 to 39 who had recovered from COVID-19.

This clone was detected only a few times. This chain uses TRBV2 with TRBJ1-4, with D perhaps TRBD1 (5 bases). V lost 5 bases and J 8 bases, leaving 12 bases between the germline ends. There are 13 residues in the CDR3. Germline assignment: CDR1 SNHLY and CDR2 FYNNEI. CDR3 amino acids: CASSLGPAEKLFF. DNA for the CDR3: TGTGCCAGCAGTTTGGGGCCAGCCGAAAAACTGTTTTTT.

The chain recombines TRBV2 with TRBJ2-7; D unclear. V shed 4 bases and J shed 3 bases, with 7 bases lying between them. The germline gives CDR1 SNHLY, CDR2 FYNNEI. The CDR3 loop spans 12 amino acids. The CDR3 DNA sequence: TGTGCCAGCAGTGTTTCAGTCTACGAGCAGTACTTC. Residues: CASSVSVYEQYF.

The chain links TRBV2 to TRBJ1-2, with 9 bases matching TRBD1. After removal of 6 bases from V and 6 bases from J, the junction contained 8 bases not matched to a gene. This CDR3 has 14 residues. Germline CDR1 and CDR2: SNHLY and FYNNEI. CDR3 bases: TGTGCCAGCAGGAGTATCCGGGACAGGGATGGCTACACCTTC. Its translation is CASRSIRDRDGYTF.

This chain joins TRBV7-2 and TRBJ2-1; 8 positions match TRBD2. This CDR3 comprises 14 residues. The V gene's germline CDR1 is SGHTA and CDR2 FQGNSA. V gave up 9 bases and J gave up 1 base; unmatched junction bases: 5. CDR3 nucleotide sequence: TGTGCCAGTCAGGGACTAGGTTCCTACAATGAGCAGTTCTTC. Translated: CASQGLGSYNEQFF.

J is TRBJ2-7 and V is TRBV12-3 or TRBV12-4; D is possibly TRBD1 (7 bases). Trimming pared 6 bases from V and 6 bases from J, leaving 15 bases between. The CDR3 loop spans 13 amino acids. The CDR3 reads CASRQTGTGEQYF. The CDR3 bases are TGTGCCAGCAGGCAGACAGGGACTGGCGAGCAGTACTTC.

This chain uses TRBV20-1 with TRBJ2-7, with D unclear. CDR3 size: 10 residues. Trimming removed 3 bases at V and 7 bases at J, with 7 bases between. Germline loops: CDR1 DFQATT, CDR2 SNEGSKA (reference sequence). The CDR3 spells CSASAEEQYF. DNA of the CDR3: TGCAGTGCTAGTGCAGAAGAGCAGTACTTC.

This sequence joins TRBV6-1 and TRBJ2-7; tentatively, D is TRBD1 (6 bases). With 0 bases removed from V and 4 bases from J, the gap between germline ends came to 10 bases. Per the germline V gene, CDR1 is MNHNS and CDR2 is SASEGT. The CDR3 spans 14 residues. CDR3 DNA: TGTGCCAGCAGTGAAGCAGGCAGGGGATACGAGCAGTACTTC. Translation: CASSEAGRGYEQYF.

The CDR3 sequence is CASSQNPGTGSRPQHF. Here the CDR3 DNA reads TGTGCCAGCAGTCAAAACCCCGGGACAGGGTCCCGGCCCCAGCATTTT. The rearrangement uses TRBV27 and TRBJ1-5, with 9 bases aligning to TRBD1. Germline-derived CDR1 and CDR2 are MNHEY and SMNVEV (reference sequence). This CDR3 has 16 residues. V lost 5 bases to trimming and J lost 9 bases; unmatched junction nucleotides: 14.

The CDR3 DNA is TGTGCCAGCAGCGTCCCCTCGGACAGGGGGATATACGAGCAGTACTTC. Translating it yields CASSVPSDRGIYEQYF. This chain joins TRBV5-4 and TRBJ2-7; 10 nucleotides agree with TRBD1. CDR1 and CDR2 (germline): SGHNT, YYREEE (reference sequence). The V and J ends lost 4 bases and 4 bases, in that order; junction bases with no gene match: 11. This CDR3 is built from 16 residues.

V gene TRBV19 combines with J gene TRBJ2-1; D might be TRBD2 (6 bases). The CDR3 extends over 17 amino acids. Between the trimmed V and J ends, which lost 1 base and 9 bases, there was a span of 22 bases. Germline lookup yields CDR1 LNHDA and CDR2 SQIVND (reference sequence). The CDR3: CASSIAGQTGAKGEQFF. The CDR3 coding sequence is TGTGCCAGTAGTATAGCGGGTCAGACGGGAGCCAAGGGTGAGCAGTTCTTC.

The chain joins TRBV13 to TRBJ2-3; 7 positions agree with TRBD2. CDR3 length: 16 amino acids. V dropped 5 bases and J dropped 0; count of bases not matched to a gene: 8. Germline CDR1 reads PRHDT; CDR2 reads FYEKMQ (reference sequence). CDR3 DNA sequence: TGTGCCAGCAGCCCGGGCGGACTAGGAAGCACAGATACGCAGTATTTT. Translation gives CASSPGGLGSTDTQYF.

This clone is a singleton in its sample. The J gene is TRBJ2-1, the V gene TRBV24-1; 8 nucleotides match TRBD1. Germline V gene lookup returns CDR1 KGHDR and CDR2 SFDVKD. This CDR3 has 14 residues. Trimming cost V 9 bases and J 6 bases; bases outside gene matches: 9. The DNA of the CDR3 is TGTGCCACCCGGGGGCAGGGGGCTGGCAATGAGCAGTTCTTC. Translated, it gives CATRGQGAGNEQFF.

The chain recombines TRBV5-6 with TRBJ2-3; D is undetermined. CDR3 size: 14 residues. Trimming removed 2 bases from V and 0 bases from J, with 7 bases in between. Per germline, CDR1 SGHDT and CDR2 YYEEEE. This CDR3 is CASSFGGSTDTQYF. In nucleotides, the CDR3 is TGTGCCAGCAGCTTCGGTGGTAGCACAGATACGCAGTATTTT.

The CDR3 DNA reads as TGCAGTGCCCCTCTAGCAACCCAGTACTTC. Encoded protein: CSAPLATQYF. The J gene is TRBJ2-5, the V gene TRBV20-1, with TRBD2 as a possible D gene (5 bases). Per the germline V gene, CDR1 is DFQATT and CDR2 is SNEGSKA (reference sequence). This CDR3 is 10 amino acids long. V was cut by 6 bases and J by 8 bases, with 10 bases left in between.

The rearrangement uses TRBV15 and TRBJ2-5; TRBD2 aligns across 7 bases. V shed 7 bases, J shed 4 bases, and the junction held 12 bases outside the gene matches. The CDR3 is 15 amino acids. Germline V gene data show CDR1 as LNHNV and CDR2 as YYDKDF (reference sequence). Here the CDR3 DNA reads TGTGCCACCATCTCGACTAGCCGTGGGGGAGAGACCCAGTACTTC. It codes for CATISTSRGGETQYF.

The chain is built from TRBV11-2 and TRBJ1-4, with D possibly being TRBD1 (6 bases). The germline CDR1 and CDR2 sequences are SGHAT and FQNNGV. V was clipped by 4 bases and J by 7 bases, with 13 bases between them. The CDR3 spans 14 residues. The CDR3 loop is CASSSDRRGEKLFF. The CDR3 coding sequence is TGTGCCAGCAGCTCGGACAGAAGGGGTGAAAAACTGTTTTTT.

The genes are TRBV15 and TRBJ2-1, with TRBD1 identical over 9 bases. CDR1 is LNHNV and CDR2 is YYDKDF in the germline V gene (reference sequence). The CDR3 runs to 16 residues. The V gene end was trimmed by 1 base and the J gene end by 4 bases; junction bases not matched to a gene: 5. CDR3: CATSRARDRAYNEQFF. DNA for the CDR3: TGTGCCACCAGCAGAGCGAGGGACAGGGCTTACAATGAGCAGTTCTTC.

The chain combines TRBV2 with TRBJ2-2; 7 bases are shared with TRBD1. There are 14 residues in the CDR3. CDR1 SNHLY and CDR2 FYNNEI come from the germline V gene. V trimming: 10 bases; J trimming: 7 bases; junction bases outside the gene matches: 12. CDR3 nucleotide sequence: TGTGCCACCAAAAGACAGGGAGCGGTCGGGGAGCTGTTTTTT. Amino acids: CATKRQGAVGELFF.

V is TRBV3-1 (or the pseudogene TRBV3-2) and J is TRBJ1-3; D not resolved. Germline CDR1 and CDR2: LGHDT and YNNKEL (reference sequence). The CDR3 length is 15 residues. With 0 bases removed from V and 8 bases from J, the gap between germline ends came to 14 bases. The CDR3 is CASSQDPQSRDTIYF. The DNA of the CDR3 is TGTGCCAGCAGCCAAGATCCACAATCGAGGGACACCATATATTTT.

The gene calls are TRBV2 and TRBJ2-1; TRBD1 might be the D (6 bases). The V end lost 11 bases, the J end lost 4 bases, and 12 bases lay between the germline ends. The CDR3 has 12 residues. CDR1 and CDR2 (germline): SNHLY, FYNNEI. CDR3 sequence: CAGRDNYNEQFF. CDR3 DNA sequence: TGTGCCGGCCGGGACAATTACAATGAGCAGTTCTTC.

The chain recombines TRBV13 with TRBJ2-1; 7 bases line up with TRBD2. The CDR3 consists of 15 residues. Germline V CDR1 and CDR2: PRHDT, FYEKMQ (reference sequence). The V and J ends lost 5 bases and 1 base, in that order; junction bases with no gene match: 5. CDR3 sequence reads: CASSGGLLSYNEQFF. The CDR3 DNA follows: TGTGCCAGCAGCGGGGGACTACTATCCTACAATGAGCAGTTCTTC.

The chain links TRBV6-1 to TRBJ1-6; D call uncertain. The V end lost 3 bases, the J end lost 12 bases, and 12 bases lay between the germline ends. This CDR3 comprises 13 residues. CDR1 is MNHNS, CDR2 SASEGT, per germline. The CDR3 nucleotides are TGTGCCAGCAGTGAGTCAGCGCTTCTACCCCTCCACTTT. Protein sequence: CASSESALLPLHF.

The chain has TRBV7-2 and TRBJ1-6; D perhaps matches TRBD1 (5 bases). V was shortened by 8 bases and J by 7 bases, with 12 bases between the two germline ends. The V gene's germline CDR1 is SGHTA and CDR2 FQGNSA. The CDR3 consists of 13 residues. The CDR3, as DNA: TGTGCCAGCTCCAGGGAAGCGAATTCACCCCTCCACTTT. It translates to CASSREANSPLHF.

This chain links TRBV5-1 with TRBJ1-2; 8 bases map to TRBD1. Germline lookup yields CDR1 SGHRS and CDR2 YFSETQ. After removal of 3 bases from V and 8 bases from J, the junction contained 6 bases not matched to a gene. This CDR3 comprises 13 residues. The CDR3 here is CASSSGGADGYTF. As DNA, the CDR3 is TGCGCCAGCAGCTCAGGGGGCGCGGACGGCTACACCTTC.

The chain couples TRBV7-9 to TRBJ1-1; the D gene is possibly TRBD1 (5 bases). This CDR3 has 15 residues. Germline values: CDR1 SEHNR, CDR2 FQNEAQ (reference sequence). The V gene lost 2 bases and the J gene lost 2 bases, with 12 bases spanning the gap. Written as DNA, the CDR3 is TGTGCCAGCAGCTTACCCTCGGGGGTTAACACTGAAGCTTTCTTT. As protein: CASSLPSGVNTEAFF.

DNA of the CDR3: TGTGCCAGCACCGGGACTAGCGTCATGGAGACCCAGTACTTC. Translating gives CASTGTSVMETQYF. This chain joins TRBV6-6 and TRBJ2-5, with 10 bases identical to TRBD2. Trimming at V came to 7 bases and at J to 5 bases, leaving 7 bases not matched to a gene. There are 14 residues in the CDR3. Germline CDR1 MNHNY, CDR2 SVGAGI (reference sequence).

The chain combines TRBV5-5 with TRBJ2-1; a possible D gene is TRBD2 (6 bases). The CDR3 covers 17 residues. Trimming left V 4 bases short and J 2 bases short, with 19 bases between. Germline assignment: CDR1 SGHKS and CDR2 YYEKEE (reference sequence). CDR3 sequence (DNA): TGTGCCAGCAGCGAAGAGGGCCACGGGAGCCCCTACAATGAGCAGTTCTTC. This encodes CASSEEGHGSPYNEQFF.

DNA for the CDR3: TGTGCCAGCGGCGGGAGCTCCTACAATGAGCAGTTCTTC. Translation gives CASGGSSYNEQFF. The rearrangement joins TRBV27 to TRBJ2-1, with TRBD2 identical over 7 bases. Germline V lookup: CDR1 MNHEY, CDR2 SMNVEV (reference sequence). V lost 8 bases, J lost 0 bases, and 1 base stayed unmatched. The CDR3 sequence is 13 residues long.

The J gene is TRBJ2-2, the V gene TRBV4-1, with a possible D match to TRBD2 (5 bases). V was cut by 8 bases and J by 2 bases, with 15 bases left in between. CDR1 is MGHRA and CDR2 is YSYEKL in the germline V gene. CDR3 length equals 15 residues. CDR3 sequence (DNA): TGCGCCAGCGGTAGGGTAGCGAGAAACACCGGGGAGCTGTTTTTT. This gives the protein CASGRVARNTGELFF.

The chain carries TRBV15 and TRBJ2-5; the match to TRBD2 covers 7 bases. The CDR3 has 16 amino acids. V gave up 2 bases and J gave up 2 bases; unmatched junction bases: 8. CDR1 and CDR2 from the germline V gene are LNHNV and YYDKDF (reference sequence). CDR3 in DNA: TGTGCCACCAGCAGAAGCCCGGGACTACTGCAAGAGACCCAGTACTTC. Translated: CATSRSPGLLQETQYF.

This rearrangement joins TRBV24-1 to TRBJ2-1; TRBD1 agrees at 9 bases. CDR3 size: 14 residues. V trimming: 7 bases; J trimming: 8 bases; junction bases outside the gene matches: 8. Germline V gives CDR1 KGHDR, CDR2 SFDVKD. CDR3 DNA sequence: TGTGCCACCAGCCACAGGGGGCTTAGTTATGAGCAGTTCTTC. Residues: CATSHRGLSYEQFF.

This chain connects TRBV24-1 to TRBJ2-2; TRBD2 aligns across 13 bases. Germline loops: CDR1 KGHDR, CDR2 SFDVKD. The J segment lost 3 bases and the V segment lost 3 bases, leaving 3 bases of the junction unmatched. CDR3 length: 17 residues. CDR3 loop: CATSDRTSGGHTGELFF. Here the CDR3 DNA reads TGTGCCACCAGTGATCGGACTAGCGGGGGTCACACCGGGGAGCTGTTTTTT.